This TCR beta chain was recorded in a study of control samples from healthy donors and cancer patients. Method: immunoSEQ multiplex PCR; TCRdb's copy keeps in-frame clones and lacks some. The sample has some 130,000 clones; approximately 90% are singletons. The germline CDR1 and CDR2 sequences are SNHLY and FYNNEI. The CDR3 consists of 13 residues. V gave up 3 bases and J gave up 15 bases, with 18 bases separating them. Sequencing input: blood. V usage is TRBV2 and J usage is TRBJ2-4; the D gene is possibly TRBD1 (6 bases). The receptor was derived from a woman aged 45-59 years in good health. CDR3 in amino acids: CASSETWTERGYF. CDR3 bases: TGTGCCAGCAGTGAGACGTGGACAGAACGAGGGTACTTC.